Below are 26 T cell receptor beta chains sequenced from a single sample in a study of Ad26.COV2.S vaccination and SARS-CoV-2 variants. Noted treatment: about 20 received Ad26.COV2.S at low or high dose, single or two shots; several received placebo; per-sample allocation not given. Samples analyzed were those drawn on day 63 after the first vaccine or placebo injection. The assay was immunoSEQ multiplex PCR, and TCRdb's table has in-frame clones only and misses some. The sample gives 400,000 to 500,000 clones, 88% of which show up once; roughly 4% is in the top ten. Here the sequenced sample was peripheral blood, taken in a trial of Ad26.COV2.S vaccine versus placebo. Receptors originate from a person between 18 and 59 years old who received the Ad26.COV2.S COVID-19 vaccine or a placebo.

The chain combines TRBV7-8 with TRBJ1-2; TRBD1 matches 7 bases. V was pared by 5 bases and J by 7 bases, with 7 bases of the junction left unmatched. CDR3 length: 13 residues. Germline V gene sequence: CDR1 SGHVS, CDR2 FQNEAQ. The chain's CDR3 is CASSLTGDGGYTF. CDR3 sequence (DNA): TGTGCCAGCAGCCTAACAGGGGATGGTGGCTACACCTTC.

The V and J genes are TRBV24-1 and TRBJ1-5; D is unclear. V gave up 4 bases and J gave up 1 base, with 7 bases separating them. The CDR3 runs 14 residues. Germline CDR1 KGHDR, CDR2 SFDVKD. CDR3 DNA: TGTGCCACCAGTGAGCGGCAGAGCAATCAGCCCCAGCATTTT. Translating gives CATSERQSNQPQHF.

CDR3 in DNA: TGTGCCAGCTCCTGGGACAGGGACGAAAAACTGTTTTTT. Translated, it gives CASSWDRDEKLFF. The chain carries TRBV28 and TRBJ1-4; TRBD1 matches at 9 bases. This CDR3 is built from 13 residues. V lost 8 bases to trimming and J lost 8 bases; unmatched junction nucleotides: 6. Germline assignment: CDR1 MDHEN and CDR2 SYDVKM.

The sample holds a few counts of this clone. The gene calls are TRBV6-2 or TRBV6-3 and TRBJ1-2; 7 nucleotides agree with TRBD1. This CDR3 region has 11 residues. V lost 2 bases to trimming and J lost 10 bases; unmatched junction nucleotides: 1. CDR1 MNHEY and CDR2 SVGEGT come from the germline V gene. The CDR3 reads CASSYTGAYTF. The CDR3 DNA follows: TGTGCCAGCAGTTACACAGGGGCCTACACCTTC.

J is TRBJ2-7 and V is TRBV19; no reliable D call. Germline V CDR1 and CDR2: LNHDA, SQIVND (reference sequence). The CDR3 runs 15 residues. Trimming cost V 5 bases and J 4 bases, with 18 bases left between them. The CDR3 nucleotides read TGTGCCAGTAGTTTGTTAAGGGCACCCCCTTACGAGCAGTACTTC. Translating gives CASSLLRAPPYEQYF.

V usage is TRBV6-2 or TRBV6-3 and J usage is TRBJ2-5; D is unresolved. In germline, CDR1 is MNHEY, CDR2 SVGEGT. CDR3 length: 13 residues. V gave up 1 base and J gave up 5 bases, with 8 bases separating them. This chain's CDR3 is CASSYWPLETQYF. Here the CDR3 DNA reads TGTGCCAGCAGTTACTGGCCCCTCGAGACCCAGTACTTC.

V gene TRBV7-9 combines with J gene TRBJ1-2; TRBD1 agrees at 7 bases. CDR3 size: 12 residues. Germline V gives CDR1 SEHNR, CDR2 FQNEAQ (reference sequence). Germline trimming cut 3 bases from V and 8 bases from J; bases unmatched to any gene: 3. Written as DNA, the CDR3 is TGTGCCAGCAGCTTGGGGACAGCCGGCTACACCTTC. Amino acids: CASSLGTAGYTF.

J is TRBJ1-5 and V is TRBV5-1; D perhaps matches TRBD1 (6 bases). Trimming shortened V by 0 bases and J by 4 bases, and 11 bases separated the two germline ends. Germline CDR1 reads SGHRS; CDR2 reads YFSETQ. The CDR3 is made up of 15 amino acids. The CDR3 region is CASSLGVGGNQPQHF. The CDR3 nucleotides read TGCGCCAGCAGCTTGGGTGTAGGGGGAAATCAGCCCCAGCATTTT.

This clone occurred a few times. The chain has TRBV5-5 and TRBJ2-7, with 7 bases aligning to TRBD1. The ends lost 7 bases at V and 3 bases at J; junction bases unmatched: 10. The CDR3 covers 14 residues. The V gene's germline CDR1 is SGHKS and CDR2 YYEKEE (reference sequence). The CDR3 DNA reads as TGTGCCAGCGACTCCGGGACAGAGATCTACGAGCAGTACTTC. It translates to CASDSGTEIYEQYF.

V gene TRBV7-9 combines with J gene TRBJ1-2, with D tentatively TRBD1 (5 bases). The CDR3 sequence is 13 residues long. The V and J ends lost 10 bases and 4 bases respectively, with 16 bases between them. Germline CDR1 and CDR2: SEHNR and FQNEAQ (reference sequence). CDR3 residues: CAIPDLGGYGYTF. DNA of the CDR3: TGTGCCATCCCCGATCTCGGGGGCTATGGCTACACCTTC.

The V call is TRBV28, the J call TRBJ1-5; 7 nucleotides match TRBD1. The CDR3 is 15 amino acids. Trimming took 6 bases from V and 4 from J; bases not matched to a gene: 9. Per germline, CDR1 MDHEN and CDR2 SYDVKM. The CDR3 sequence is CASRSPGQPNQPQHF. CDR3 nucleotides: TGTGCCAGCAGGTCGCCGGGACAGCCAAATCAGCCCCAGCATTTT. Supplemented by reference TRBV28 and TRBJ1-5, the full variable domain reads DVKVTQSSRYLVKRTGEKVFLECVQDMDHENMFWYRQDPGLGLRLIYFSYDVKMKEKGDIPEGYSVSREKKERFSLILESASTNQTSMYLCASRSPGQPNQPQHFGDGTRLSIL.

The CDR3 sequence: CACAGTSNTGELFF. CDR3 nucleotide sequence: TGTGCCTGCGCTGGGACAAGTAACACCGGGGAGCTGTTTTTT. The genes are TRBV19 and TRBJ2-2; D is possibly TRBD1 (6 bases). The CDR3 has 14 residues. Trimming pared 11 bases from V and 2 bases from J, leaving 15 bases between. Germline assignment: CDR1 LNHDA and CDR2 SQIVND (reference sequence).

Concerning this clone itself: A single base separates this from a much larger clone, so it may be a read error. The V call is TRBV6-5, the J call TRBJ1-1; no reliable D call. Trimming took 2 bases from V and 1 from J, leaving 5 bases between them. The germline gives CDR1 MNHEY, CDR2 SVGAGI. The CDR3 is 13 residues long. CDR3 region: CASSYLGNTEAFF. CDR3 DNA: TGTGCCAGCAGTTACCTGGGGAACACTGAAGCTTTCTTT.

This chain uses TRBV15 with TRBJ1-2; no firm D call. CDR1 and CDR2 from the germline V gene are LNHNV and YYDKDF (reference sequence). The CDR3 is 15 residues long. Trimming stripped 1 base from V and 3 bases from J, with 12 bases between. DNA of the CDR3: TGTGCCACCAGCAGAGGGGAGACGAGCTACTATGGCTACACCTTC. Translation: CATSRGETSYYGYTF.

The sample holds one count of this clone. The CDR3 DNA follows: TGTGCCAGCAGCGATGACAGGGGAAATTGGCAAGAGACCCAGTACTTC. It encodes CASSDDRGNWQETQYF. The chain joins TRBV5-8 to TRBJ2-5; TRBD1 aligns across 8 bases. The CDR3 consists of 16 residues. Germline V lookup: CDR1 SGHTS, CDR2 YDEGEE. V trimming: 4 bases; J trimming: 2 bases; junction bases outside the gene matches: 10.

In its sample, this clone was seen many times. The V and J genes are TRBV28 and TRBJ1-6; D gene unclear. The V and J ends lost 7 bases and 7 bases respectively, with 11 bases between them. Germline CDR1 is MDHEN and CDR2 is SYDVKM. The CDR3 contains 13 residues. Here the CDR3 DNA reads TGTGCCAGCATGTCCCCGGGGAATTCACCCCTCCACTTT. As protein: CASMSPGNSPLHF.

V gene TRBV7-2 combines with J gene TRBJ2-3; 9 nucleotides align to TRBD2. V lost 1 base to trimming and J lost 9 bases; unmatched junction nucleotides: 5. The CDR3 is 14 amino acids. Germline-derived CDR1 and CDR2 are SGHTA and FQGNSA. The CDR3: CASSLVAGEGTQYF. CDR3 DNA sequence: TGTGCCAGCAGCTTAGTAGCGGGGGAAGGAACGCAGTATTTT.

The V gene is TRBV19, the J gene TRBJ1-1; TRBD1 matches 7 bases. This CDR3 comprises 15 residues. Trimming cost V 4 bases and J 0 bases; bases outside gene matches: 5. Germline V gives CDR1 LNHDA, CDR2 SQIVND (reference sequence). The CDR3 bases are TGTGCCAGTAGTACCGGGACAGTCCTGAACACTGAAGCTTTCTTT. Translating gives CASSTGTVLNTEAFF.

V is TRBV5-6 and J is TRBJ1-5; D is ambiguous. Trimming removed 0 bases at V and 4 bases at J, with 8 bases between. Germline V gives CDR1 SGHDT, CDR2 YYEEEE. CDR3 size: 14 residues. CDR3 sequence reads: CASSLGTWNQPQHF. In DNA, the CDR3 is TGTGCCAGCAGCTTGGGAACATGGAATCAGCCCCAGCATTTT.

This clone was seen more than once but under ten times. The chain links TRBV7-3 to TRBJ1-1; 7 nucleotides match TRBD1. CDR1 and CDR2 (germline): SGHTA, FQGTGA. V was pared by 4 bases and J by 0 bases, with 2 bases of the junction left unmatched. The length of the CDR3 is 14 residues. CDR3 bases: TGTGCCAGCAGCTATACAGGGGTGAACACTGAAGCTTTCTTT. Translation gives CASSYTGVNTEAFF.

This clone was seen just once. This sequence joins TRBV27 and TRBJ1-4, with D possibly TRBD1 on 5 matching bases. With 4 bases removed from V and 5 bases from J, the gap between germline ends came to 11 bases. Per the germline V gene, CDR1 is MNHEY and CDR2 is SMNVEV (reference sequence). The CDR3 sequence is 14 residues long. CDR3 nucleotides: TGTGCCAGCAGTTCATCCAGGGAGAATGAAAAACTGTTTTTT. Protein: CASSSSRENEKLFF. Full variable domain (missing parts from reference TRBV27 and TRBJ1-4): EAQVTQNPRYLITVTGKKLTVTCSQNMNHEYMSWYRQDPGLGLRQIYYSMNVEVTDKGDVPEGYKVSRKEKRNFPLILESPSPNQTSLYFCASSSSRENEKLFFGSGTQLSVL.

The chain couples TRBV10-3 to TRBJ2-7; TRBD2 agrees at 12 bases. Germline values: CDR1 ENHRY, CDR2 SYGVKD. V gave up 8 bases and J gave up 5 bases; unmatched junction bases: 10. The CDR3 runs 15 residues. The CDR3 spells CAIGAASGGGNEQYF. The CDR3 DNA reads as TGTGCCATCGGGGCGGCTAGCGGGGGGGGAAACGAGCAGTACTTC.

This chain uses TRBV7-8 with TRBJ2-7, with TRBD1 matching over 9 bases. Germline V gene sequence: CDR1 SGHVS, CDR2 FQNEAQ. This CDR3 comprises 15 residues. The trim removed 5 bases at V and 5 bases at J, leaving 10 bases unmatched. This CDR3 reads CASSQTQGALNEQYF. The DNA for the CDR3 is TGTGCCAGCAGCCAAACACAGGGGGCCCTGAACGAGCAGTACTTC.

The V and J genes are TRBV6-1 and TRBJ2-7; D may be TRBD1 or TRBD2 (5 bases each). CDR3 size: 17 residues. Germline loops: CDR1 MNHNS, CDR2 SASEGT. The V gene lost 3 bases and the J gene lost 2 bases, with 20 bases spanning the gap. This chain's CDR3 is CASSDLPGRLIPYEQYF. The CDR3 DNA sequence: TGTGCCAGCAGTGATCTACCGGGACGCCTCATCCCCTACGAGCAGTACTTC.

The chain joins TRBV25-1 to TRBJ2-1; 11 bases match TRBD1. Germline CDR1 MGHDK, CDR2 SYGVNS. The CDR3 covers 17 residues. J was trimmed by 6 bases and V by 4 bases; bases with no gene match: 11. The CDR3 sequence: CASSGAGQGAKFNEQFF. CDR3 DNA: TGTGCCAGCAGTGGGGCCGGACAGGGGGCGAAGTTCAATGAGCAGTTCTTC.

In the case of this clone: In the same sample, other DNA sequences code for this CDR3. The chain uses TRBV6-5 and TRBJ2-1, with D perhaps TRBD1 (6 bases). The ends were cut back, 5 bases at V and 4 bases at J, with 12 bases in the middle. This CDR3 is built from 14 residues. The germline V gene has CDR1 MNHEY and CDR2 SVGAGI. The DNA for the CDR3 is TGTGCCAGCAGTCCCAGGGGCAGTTACAATGAGCAGTTCTTC. The encoded protein is CASSPRGSYNEQFF.